One sample yielded the 19 T cell receptor beta chains listed below, sequenced in a study of neurological immune-mediated disorders. A single record per CDR3 protein comes from TCRdb applying MiXCR to the 5' RACE reads. The data hold approximately 100,000 distinct CDR3 sequences, with around 3.4% observed a single time. Sequencing used PBMCs. Source of these receptors: a woman younger than 30 with multiple sclerosis.

Only one count was recorded for this clonotype. The V and J genes are TRBV5-5 and TRBJ2-2; possibly TRBD2 for D (5 bases). Germline V CDR1 and CDR2: SGHKS, YYEKEE (reference sequence). This CDR3 is built from 14 residues. Trimming removed 6 bases at V and 1 base at J, with 10 bases between. Here the CDR3 DNA reads TGTGCCAGCACCCTCGGACTGAACACCGGGGAGCTGTTTTTT. Translated: CASTLGLNTGELFF.

This clonotype was observed at least ten times. The chain uses TRBV11-2 and TRBJ2-1; 7 bases map to TRBD1. This CDR3 has 14 residues. The germline gives CDR1 SGHAT, CDR2 FQNNGV. The V gene end was trimmed by 5 bases and the J gene end by 3 bases; junction bases not matched to a gene: 4. The CDR3 sequence: CASSLTGFYNEQFF. CDR3 in DNA: TGTGCCAGCAGCCTGACAGGGTTCTACAATGAGCAGTTCTTC.

On this clonotype itself: A much larger clone lies a single base off, so this may be a read error. The conserved final phenylalanine or tryptophan is absent from the CDR3, which likely points to a read error. This chain uses TRBV28 with TRBJ1-2; maybe TRBD1 (5 bases). Trimming took off 6 bases at V and 6 bases at J, with 17 bases between the two ends. This CDR3 spans 14 amino acids. Germline values: CDR1 MDHEN, CDR2 SYDVKM. CDR3 region: CASSPPQAIHGYTI. CDR3 DNA sequence: TGTGCCAGCAGCCCCCCACAGGCGATACATGGCTACACCATC.

This clonotype was recorded many times. J is TRBJ2-3 and V is TRBV12-3 or TRBV12-4; tentatively, D is TRBD1 or TRBD2 (5 bases each). The CDR3 consists of 14 residues. Trimming shortened V by 7 bases and J by 1 base, and 12 bases separated the two germline ends. The CDR3 DNA reads as TGTGCCAGCACCCCGGGGCGACGCACAGATACGCAGTATTTT. Its protein is CASTPGRRTDTQYF.

This clonotype was observed many times. The V call is TRBV4-1, the J call TRBJ1-2, with no clear D. This CDR3 contains 13 residues. Trimming cost V 0 bases and J 7 bases, with 9 bases left between them. CDR1 and CDR2 from the germline V gene are MGHRA and YSYEKL. CDR3 sequence reads: CASSQEPWGGYTF. The CDR3 nucleotides are TGCGCCAGCAGCCAAGAGCCGTGGGGTGGCTACACCTTC.

As concerns this clonotype: A read error is possible here, since a much larger clone lies one base away. The rearrangement uses TRBV10-2 and TRBJ2-2; D not resolved. This CDR3 contains 11 residues. CDR1 is WSHSY, CDR2 SAAADI, per germline. The CDR3 sequence is CDSRYTGELFF. DNA for the CDR3: TGCGACAGTAGATACACCGGGGAGCTGTTTTTT.

This clonotype was counted ten times or more. This sequence joins TRBV12-3 or TRBV12-4 and TRBJ1-3; D is perhaps TRBD1 (6 bases). Trimming removed 5 bases at V and 4 bases at J, with 15 bases between. The CDR3 length is 15 residues. For the CDR3, the DNA is TGTGCCAGCAGTCCATACAGGGTTACCGGAAACACCATATATTTT. It yields the protein CASSPYRVTGNTIYF.

This clonotype was picked up many times. This sequence joins TRBV12-3 or TRBV12-4 and TRBJ1-1; D gene uncertain. V lost 2 bases to trimming and J lost 0 bases, with 1 base between them. The length of the CDR3 is 12 residues. The CDR3 sequence is CASSLMNTEAFF. The CDR3 bases are TGTGCCAGCAGTTTAATGAACACTGAAGCTTTCTTT.

This clonotype came up many times. This chain uses TRBV28 with TRBJ1-1; D is possibly TRBD1 (5 bases). V was pared by 11 bases and J by 2 bases, with 15 bases between. The CDR3 contains 13 residues. Germline lookup yields CDR1 MDHEN and CDR2 SYDVKM. The CDR3 sequence: CACGTRLNTEAFF. CDR3 nucleotide sequence: TGTGCCTGCGGGACTAGACTCAACACTGAAGCTTTCTTT.

Ten or more counts support this clonotype. CDR3 DNA sequence: TGCGCCAGCAGCTTGGTAGGGGGCGGTCAGCCCCAGCATTTT. Its protein is CASSLVGGGQPQHF. This chain uses TRBV5-1 with TRBJ1-5, with 7 bases aligning to TRBD1. Germline V gene sequence: CDR1 SGHRS, CDR2 YFSETQ. The CDR3 sequence is 14 residues long. V gave up 0 bases and J gave up 6 bases; unmatched junction bases: 3.

The sample holds many counts of this clonotype. The gene calls are TRBV20-1 and TRBJ2-5; tentative D call: TRBD1 (6 bases). The length of the CDR3 is 15 residues. Per germline, CDR1 DFQATT and CDR2 SNEGSKA (reference sequence). Trimming cost V 1 base and J 3 bases, with 15 bases left between them. CDR3: CSARGLKGHEETQYF. The CDR3 DNA reads as TGCAGTGCTAGAGGGTTGAAGGGACACGAAGAGACCCAGTACTTC.

This clonotype was observed many times. This chain joins TRBV5-1 and TRBJ1-2; D is unresolved. Germline V lookup: CDR1 SGHRS, CDR2 YFSETQ. Trimming pared 1 base from V and 1 base from J, leaving 17 bases between. The CDR3 totals 17 residues. The CDR3 region has the DNA TGCGCCAGCAGCTTGTCGAGTTGGCTTCAAGATAACTATGGCTACACCTTC. The encoded protein is CASSLSSWLQDNYGYTF.

This clonotype was observed at least ten times. The rearrangement uses TRBV5-1 and TRBJ2-3; D remains unclear. Germline V gene data show CDR1 as SGHRS and CDR2 as YFSETQ. Trimming removed 0 bases from V and 6 bases from J, with 8 bases in between. This CDR3 comprises 13 residues. CDR3 DNA: TGCGCCAGCAGCTTGGGACTCCTTGATACGCAGTATTTT. This sequence encodes CASSLGLLDTQYF.

This clonotype was counted at least ten times. The genes are TRBV12-3 or TRBV12-4 and TRBJ2-3, with 11 bases fitting TRBD2. Germline trimming cut 5 bases from V and 8 bases from J; bases unmatched to any gene: 18. This CDR3 is 18 amino acids long. In nucleotides, the CDR3 is TGTGCCAGCAGTGCGACTAGCGGGAAACTAGGATCGAGAGGTACGCAGTATTTT. Translating it yields CASSATSGKLGSRGTQYF.

The table lists this clonotype with many counts. The chain carries TRBV12-3 or TRBV12-4 and TRBJ1-2; 7 bases map to TRBD1. This CDR3 region has 13 residues. The V and J ends lost 3 bases and 4 bases, in that order; junction bases with no gene match: 2. CDR3 sequence reads: CASSLPGGYGYTF. CDR3 coding DNA: TGTGCCAGCAGTTTGCCAGGGGGCTATGGCTACACCTTC.

This clonotype was found many times. The chain has TRBV6-8 and TRBJ1-5, with 10 bases matching TRBD1. The CDR3 is made up of 15 amino acids. Germline loops: CDR1 MNHGY, CDR2 SAAAGT. The V and J ends lost 2 bases and 4 bases, in that order; junction bases with no gene match: 2. CDR3 protein: CASSYPGQGNQPQHF. CDR3 bases: TGTGCCAGCAGTTACCCGGGACAGGGGAATCAGCCCCAGCATTTT.

This clonotype was counted at least ten times. V and J are TRBV15 and TRBJ2-5; 7 nucleotides match TRBD1. V trimming: 5 bases; J trimming: 5 bases; junction bases outside the gene matches: 14. Germline V gives CDR1 LNHNV, CDR2 YYDKDF (reference sequence). There are 16 residues in the CDR3. This CDR3 is CATSGRDRPPRETQYF. CDR3 DNA sequence: TGTGCCACCAGCGGCCGGGACAGACCCCCTCGGGAGACCCAGTACTTC.

This clonotype was counted at least ten times. The chain is built from TRBV6-5 and TRBJ1-1; tentative D call: TRBD1 (5 bases). There are 15 residues in the CDR3. V lost 2 bases and J lost 0, with 10 bases in between. The V gene's germline CDR1 is MNHEY and CDR2 SVGAGI. In nucleotides, the CDR3 is TGTGCCAGCAGTTACAGGGGCAGTTTGAACACTGAAGCTTTCTTT. Protein: CASSYRGSLNTEAFF.

This clonotype was detected ten times or more. The V and J genes are TRBV4-3 and TRBJ1-3; TRBD1 is a possible D gene (6 bases). Trimming left V 0 bases short and J 3 bases short, with 15 bases between. CDR1 and CDR2 from the germline V gene are LGHNA and YSLEER. The CDR3 consists of 17 residues. The CDR3 sequence: CASSQEVQGTGGNTIYF. The CDR3 DNA sequence: TGCGCCAGCAGCCAAGAAGTACAGGGAACTGGTGGAAACACCATATATTTT.